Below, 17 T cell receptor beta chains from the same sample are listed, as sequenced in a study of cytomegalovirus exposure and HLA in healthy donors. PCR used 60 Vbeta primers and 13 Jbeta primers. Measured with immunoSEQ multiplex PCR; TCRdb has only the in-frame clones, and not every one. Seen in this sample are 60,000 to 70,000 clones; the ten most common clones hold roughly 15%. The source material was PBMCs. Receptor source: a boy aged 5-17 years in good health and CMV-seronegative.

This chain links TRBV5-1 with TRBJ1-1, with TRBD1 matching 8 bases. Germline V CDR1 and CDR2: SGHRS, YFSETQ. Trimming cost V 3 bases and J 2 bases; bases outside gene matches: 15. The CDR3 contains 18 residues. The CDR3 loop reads CASSSQTTDRVDNTEAFF. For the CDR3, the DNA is TGCGCCAGCAGCTCCCAAACCACGGACAGGGTGGATAACACTGAAGCTTTCTTT.

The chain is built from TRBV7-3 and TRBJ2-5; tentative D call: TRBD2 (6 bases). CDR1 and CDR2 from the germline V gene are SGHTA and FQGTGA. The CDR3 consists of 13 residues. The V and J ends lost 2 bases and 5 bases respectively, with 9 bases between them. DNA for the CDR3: TGTGCCAGCAGCTTACCGGGAGAGGAGACCCAGTACTTC. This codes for CASSLPGEETQYF.

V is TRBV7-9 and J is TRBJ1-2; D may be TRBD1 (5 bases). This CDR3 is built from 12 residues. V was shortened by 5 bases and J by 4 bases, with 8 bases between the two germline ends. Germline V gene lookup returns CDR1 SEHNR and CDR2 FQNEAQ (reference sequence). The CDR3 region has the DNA TGTGCCAGCAGCCCCGACAGCTATGGCTACACCTTC. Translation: CASSPDSYGYTF.

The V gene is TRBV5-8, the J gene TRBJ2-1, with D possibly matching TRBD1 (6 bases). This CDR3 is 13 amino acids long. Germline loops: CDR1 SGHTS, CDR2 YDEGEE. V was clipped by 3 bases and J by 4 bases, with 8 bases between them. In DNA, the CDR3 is TGTGCCAGCAGCTCCGGGACATACAATGAGCAGTTCTTC. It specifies CASSSGTYNEQFF. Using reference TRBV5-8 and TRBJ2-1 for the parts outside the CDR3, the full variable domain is EAGVTQSPTHLIKTRGQQATLRCSPISGHTSVYWYQQALGLGLQFLLWYDEGEERNRGNFPPRFSGRQFPNYSSELNVNALELEDSALYLCASSSGTYNEQFFGPGTRLTVL.

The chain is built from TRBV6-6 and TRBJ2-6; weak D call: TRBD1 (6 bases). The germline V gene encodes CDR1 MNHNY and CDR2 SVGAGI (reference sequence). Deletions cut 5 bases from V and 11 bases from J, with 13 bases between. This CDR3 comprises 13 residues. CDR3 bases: TGTGCCAGCAGTACACAGGGTATAGACGTCCTGACTTTC. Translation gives CASSTQGIDVLTF.

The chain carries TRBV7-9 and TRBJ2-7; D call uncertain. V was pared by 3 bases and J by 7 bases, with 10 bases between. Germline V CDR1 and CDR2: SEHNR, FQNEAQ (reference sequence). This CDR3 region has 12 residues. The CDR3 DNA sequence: TGTGCCAGCAGCTTTTCTGAGGTGGAGCAGTACTTC. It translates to CASSFSEVEQYF.

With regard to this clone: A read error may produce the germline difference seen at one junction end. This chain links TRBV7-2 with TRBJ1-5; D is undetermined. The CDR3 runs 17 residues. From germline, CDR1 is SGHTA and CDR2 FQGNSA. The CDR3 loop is CASSLLGLRYSNQPRHF. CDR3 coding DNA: TGTGCCAGCAGCTTATTAGGACTGAGATATAGCAATCAGCCCCGGCATTTT.

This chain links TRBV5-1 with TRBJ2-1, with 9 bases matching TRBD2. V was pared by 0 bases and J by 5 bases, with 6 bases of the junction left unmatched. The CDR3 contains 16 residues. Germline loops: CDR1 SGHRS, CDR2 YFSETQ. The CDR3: CASSLGGLAPNNEQFF. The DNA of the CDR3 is TGCGCCAGCAGCTTGGGGGGACTAGCCCCCAACAATGAGCAGTTCTTC.

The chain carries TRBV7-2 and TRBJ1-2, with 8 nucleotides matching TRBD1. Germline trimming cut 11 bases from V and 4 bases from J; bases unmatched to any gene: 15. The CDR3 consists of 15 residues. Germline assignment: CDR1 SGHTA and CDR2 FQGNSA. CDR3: CAGDRGSGRAYGYTF. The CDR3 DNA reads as TGTGCCGGAGACAGGGGTTCAGGTCGGGCCTATGGCTACACCTTC.

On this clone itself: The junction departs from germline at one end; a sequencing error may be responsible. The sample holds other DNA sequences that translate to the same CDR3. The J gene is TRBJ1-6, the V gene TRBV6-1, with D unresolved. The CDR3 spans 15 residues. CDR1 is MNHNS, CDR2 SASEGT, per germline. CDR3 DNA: TGCGCCAGCAGACCGGGGAATTCCTATAATTCACCCCTCCACTTT. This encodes CASRPGNSYNSPLHF.

The DNA of the CDR3 is TGTGCCAGCAGTTTAGAAACAGGGGTTCGCTCTGGAAACACCATATATTTT. It encodes CASSLETGVRSGNTIYF. V gene TRBV28 combines with J gene TRBJ1-3; 7 nucleotides agree with TRBD1. Germline V gene lookup returns CDR1 MDHEN and CDR2 SYDVKM. CDR3 length equals 17 residues. V lost 2 bases and J lost 0; bases outside the gene matches: 7.

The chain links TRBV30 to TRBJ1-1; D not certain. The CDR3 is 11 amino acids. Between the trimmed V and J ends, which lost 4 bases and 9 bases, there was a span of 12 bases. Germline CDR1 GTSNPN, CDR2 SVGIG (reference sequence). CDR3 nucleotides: TGTGCCTGGACAGTAACCCAAAAAGCTTTCTTT. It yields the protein CAWTVTQKAFF.

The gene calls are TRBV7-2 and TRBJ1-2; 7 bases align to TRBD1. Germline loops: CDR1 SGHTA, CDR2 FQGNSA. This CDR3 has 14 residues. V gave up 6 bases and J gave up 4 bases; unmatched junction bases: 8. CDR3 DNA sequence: TGTGCCAGCAGGCCGAGACAGGGCCTCTATGGCTACACCTTC. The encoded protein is CASRPRQGLYGYTF.

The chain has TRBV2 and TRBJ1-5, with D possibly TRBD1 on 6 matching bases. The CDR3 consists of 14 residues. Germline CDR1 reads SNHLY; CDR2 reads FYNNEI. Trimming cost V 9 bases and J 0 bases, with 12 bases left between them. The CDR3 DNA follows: TGTGCCAGGGGGGGGCGGGATAGCAATCAGCCCCAGCATTTT. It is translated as CARGGRDSNQPQHF.

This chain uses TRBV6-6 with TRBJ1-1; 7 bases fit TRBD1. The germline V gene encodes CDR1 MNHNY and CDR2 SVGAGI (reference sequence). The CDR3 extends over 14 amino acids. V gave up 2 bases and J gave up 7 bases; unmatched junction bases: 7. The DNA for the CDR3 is TGTGCCAGCAGTTACGACAGGGTGTTGATTGAAGCTTTCTTT. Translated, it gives CASSYDRVLIEAFF.

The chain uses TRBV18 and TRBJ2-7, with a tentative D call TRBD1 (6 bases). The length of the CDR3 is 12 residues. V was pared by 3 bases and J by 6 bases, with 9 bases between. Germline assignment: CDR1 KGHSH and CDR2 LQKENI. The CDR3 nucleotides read TGTGCCAGCTCACCTCCCAGGGGCGAGCAGTACTTC. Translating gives CASSPPRGEQYF.

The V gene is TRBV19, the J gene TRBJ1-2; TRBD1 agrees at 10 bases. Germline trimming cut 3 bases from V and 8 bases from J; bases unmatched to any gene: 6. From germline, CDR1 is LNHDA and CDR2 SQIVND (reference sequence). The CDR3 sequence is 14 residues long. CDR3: CASSITGTGAGYTF. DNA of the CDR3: TGTGCCAGTAGTATTACCGGGACAGGGGCAGGCTACACCTTC.